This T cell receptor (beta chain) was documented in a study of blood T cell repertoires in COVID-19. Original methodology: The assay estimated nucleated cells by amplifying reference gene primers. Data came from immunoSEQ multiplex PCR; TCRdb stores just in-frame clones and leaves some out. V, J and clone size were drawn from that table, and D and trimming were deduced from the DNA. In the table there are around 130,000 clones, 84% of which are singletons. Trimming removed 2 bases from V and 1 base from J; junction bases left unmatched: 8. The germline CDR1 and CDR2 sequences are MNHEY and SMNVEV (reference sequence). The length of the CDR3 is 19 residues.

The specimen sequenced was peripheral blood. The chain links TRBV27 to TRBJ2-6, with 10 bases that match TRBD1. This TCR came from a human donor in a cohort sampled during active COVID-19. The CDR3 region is CASSLRFGTGASGANVLTF. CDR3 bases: TGTGCCAGCAGTTTAAGGTTCGGGACAGGGGCGTCTGGGGCCAACGTCCTGACTTTC.